This T cell receptor (beta chain) was recovered during a study of OX40 agonist ivuxolimab in advanced cancers. Study overall: Ivuxolimab was delivered to patients intravenously every 2 weeks at doses spanning 0.01 to 10 mg/kg. The dose-escalation cohort had hepatocellular carcinoma, melanoma, renal cell or head and neck cancer.

This clone has only one observation. What it binds is not known. Notes on the study in general: Among expanded peripheral T cells, antigen specificity went undetermined.

Sequencing used immunoSEQ multiplex PCR; TCRdb keeps in-frame clones, though not all of them. Of around 66,000 clones listed, roughly 84% are singletons. The germline V gene encodes CDR1 SGHTA and CDR2 FQGTGA. The CDR3 loop spans 13 amino acids. V lost 2 bases, J lost 5 bases, and 1 base stayed unmatched. This receptor was obtained from an adult with an advanced solid tumor such as melanoma, head and neck, liver or kidney cancer. The specimen was CD4+ or CD8+ T cells sorted from blood, collected in a trial of the OX40 agonist ivuxolimab. The chain recombines TRBV7-3 with TRBJ2-5; 8 nucleotides align to TRBD1. CDR3 bases: TGTGCCAGCAGCTTAGGGACAGGCGAGACCCAGTACTTC. Amino acids: CASSLGTGETQYF. The full variable domain, rest sourced from reference TRBV7-3 and TRBJ2-5, is GAGVSQTPSNKVTEKGKYVELRCDPISGHTALYWYRQSLGQGPEFLIYFQGTGAADDSGLPNDRFFAVRPEGSVSTLKIQRTERGDSAVYLCASSLGTGETQYFGPGTRLLVL.